The 14 T cell receptor beta chains reported below all come from one sample, sequenced in a study of OX40 agonist ivuxolimab in advanced cancers. Clones were read by immunoSEQ multiplex PCR, and TCRdb kept only the in-frame ones, dropping some. The table includes 60,000 to 75,000 clones, about 91% detected once. This specimen consisted of CD4+ or CD8+ T cells sorted from blood, obtained in a trial of the OX40 agonist ivuxolimab. The receptors were gathered from an adult with an advanced solid tumor such as melanoma, head and neck, liver or kidney cancer.

The rearrangement joins TRBV14 to TRBJ2-1, with D possibly being TRBD2 (7 bases). This CDR3 contains 14 residues. The germline V and J ends were trimmed by 4 bases and 4 bases, with 11 bases remaining between them. In germline, CDR1 is SGHDN, CDR2 FVKESK. CDR3 nucleotides: TGTGCCAGCAGCCGTGAGGGGGGGTACAATGAGCAGTTCTTC. It codes for CASSREGGYNEQFF. The whole variable domain, remainder taken from reference TRBV14 and TRBJ2-1, is EAGVTQFPSHSVIEKGQTVTLRCDPISGHDNLYWYRRVMGKEIKFLLHFVKESKQDESGMPNNRFLAERTGGTYSTLKVQPAELEDSGVYFCASSREGGYNEQFFGPGTRLTVL.

This chain connects TRBV7-8 to TRBJ2-1; TRBD1 matches 8 bases. In germline, CDR1 is SGHVS, CDR2 FQNEAQ. The CDR3 extends over 16 amino acids. V lost 1 base to trimming and J lost 4 bases; unmatched junction nucleotides: 6. CDR3 DNA sequence: TGTGCCAGCAGCTTAGACCAGGGGGCGCGGTACAATGAGCAGTTCTTC. Translating it yields CASSLDQGARYNEQFF.

The chain uses TRBV9 and TRBJ2-7, with D possibly TRBD2 on 7 matching bases. The V and J ends lost 4 bases and 0 bases respectively, with 14 bases between them. The length of the CDR3 is 15 residues. Germline assignment: CDR1 SGDLS and CDR2 YYNGEE. The chain's CDR3 is CASSFRGGISYEQYF. The CDR3 bases are TGTGCCAGCAGCTTTAGGGGGGGCATCTCCTACGAGCAGTACTTC.

A single count supports this clone. The rearrangement links TRBV5-6 to TRBJ2-3; no definite D call. The V gene lost 3 bases and the J gene lost 1 base, with 3 bases spanning the gap. The CDR3 is made up of 12 amino acids. Germline CDR1 reads SGHDT; CDR2 reads YYEEEE. CDR3 nucleotides: TGTGCCAGCAGCTGGGGCACAGATACGCAGTATTTT. Translated, it gives CASSWGTDTQYF. Filled out from reference TRBV5-6 and TRBJ2-3, the complete variable domain reads DAGVTQSPTHLIKTRGQQVTLRCSPKSGHDTVSWYQQALGQGPQFIFQYYEEEERQRGNFPDRFSGHQFPNYSSELNVNALLLGDSALYLCASSWGTDTQYFGPGTRLTVL.

The rearrangement uses TRBV4-1 and TRBJ2-7, with 10 bases that match TRBD2. This CDR3 spans 16 amino acids. Losses at the gene ends were 0 bases for V and 4 bases for J; bases not matched to a gene: 6. Germline assignment: CDR1 MGHRA and CDR2 YSYEKL. The CDR3 loop is CASSQESSGSWYEQYF. As DNA, the CDR3 is TGCGCCAGCAGCCAAGAATCTAGCGGGAGTTGGTACGAGCAGTACTTC.

This sequence joins TRBV27 and TRBJ2-1, with 9 bases matching TRBD2. This CDR3 has 16 amino acids. Germline CDR1 MNHEY, CDR2 SMNVEV (reference sequence). Unmatched junction bases numbered 9, after V lost 5 bases and J lost 4 bases. The CDR3 protein is CASSPRSGGGYNEQFF. The CDR3 DNA sequence: TGTGCCAGCAGTCCCCGTAGCGGGGGTGGTTACAATGAGCAGTTCTTC.

V and J are TRBV4-1 and TRBJ2-3; 10 nucleotides align to TRBD2. Germline CDR1 is MGHRA and CDR2 is YSYEKL. V lost 4 bases to trimming and J lost 0 bases; unmatched junction nucleotides: 1. CDR3 length: 15 amino acids. CDR3 residues: CASSLAGGSTDTQYF. CDR3 nucleotide sequence: TGCGCCAGCAGCCTAGCGGGGGGCAGCACAGATACGCAGTATTTT.

The V and J genes are TRBV9 and TRBJ1-5; 9 nucleotides line up with TRBD1. Germline values: CDR1 SGDLS, CDR2 YYNGEE. The CDR3 is 19 residues long. The V segment lost 3 bases and the J segment 1 base; nucleotides outside the gene matches: 14. The CDR3 coding sequence is TGTGCCAGCAGCGCCCGAGGGATGGGGACAGGGATGAGCAATCAGCCCCAGCATTTT. Translated: CASSARGMGTGMSNQPQHF.

This clone was seen a handful of times. The genes are TRBV5-1 and TRBJ2-2; D might be TRBD1 or TRBD2, each matching 5 bases. V was pared by 4 bases and J by 0 bases, with 10 bases between. The CDR3 has 15 residues. Germline V gene data show CDR1 as SGHRS and CDR2 as YFSETQ. The CDR3 loop is CASSPGTANTGELFF. The CDR3 DNA is TGCGCCAGCAGCCCCGGGACGGCGAACACCGGGGAGCTGTTTTTT.

V gene TRBV15 combines with J gene TRBJ2-7, with TRBD1 identical over 9 bases. The CDR3 has 15 residues. V shed 1 base, J shed 5 bases, and the junction held 6 bases outside the gene matches. Germline CDR1 and CDR2: LNHNV and YYDKDF (reference sequence). CDR3 residues: CATSRAAGQGNEQYF. CDR3 nucleotide sequence: TGTGCCACCAGCAGAGCTGCGGGACAGGGTAACGAGCAGTACTTC.

This chain links TRBV18 with TRBJ2-7; possible D gene TRBD1, 6 bases. Germline lookup yields CDR1 KGHSH and CDR2 LQKENI. V shed 3 bases and J shed 3 bases, with 9 bases lying between them. The CDR3 is 13 residues long. The CDR3 DNA follows: TGTGCCAGCTCACCGGACAGTTTCTACGAGCAGTACTTC. Amino acid sequence: CASSPDSFYEQYF.

The V gene is TRBV7-9, the J gene TRBJ2-5; D perhaps matches TRBD1 (5 bases). V was clipped by 1 base and J by 2 bases, with 8 bases between them. This CDR3 is 14 amino acids long. CDR1 is SEHNR and CDR2 is FQNEAQ in the germline V gene (reference sequence). The CDR3 protein is CASSLGTLQETQYF. The CDR3 DNA follows: TGTGCCAGCAGCTTAGGGACACTTCAAGAGACCCAGTACTTC.

V is TRBV5-1 and J is TRBJ2-1, with D possibly matching TRBD1 (6 bases). Trimming took 3 bases from V and 6 from J, leaving 13 bases between them. Germline lookup yields CDR1 SGHRS and CDR2 YFSETQ. CDR3 length equals 14 residues. The chain's CDR3 is CASSSLGGSNEQFF. CDR3 in DNA: TGCGCCAGCAGCTCCTTAGGGGGATCCAATGAGCAGTTCTTC.

The chain recombines TRBV18 with TRBJ1-2; 7 bases are a match to TRBD1. CDR3 length: 13 amino acids. V gave up 3 bases and J gave up 8 bases; unmatched junction bases: 6. Looked up from germline, CDR1 is KGHSH and CDR2 is LQKENI. CDR3 loop: CASSPRTGRGYTF. As DNA, the CDR3 is TGTGCCAGCTCACCCCGGACAGGCCGAGGCTACACCTTC.